A selection of T cell receptor beta chains follows, all from one sample in a study of CD8 T cells in Susac syndrome. One entry per CDR3 protein, called by TCRdb with MiXCR from the immunoSEQ multiplex PCR reads. The sample lists some 95,000 distinct CDR3 sequences, over 85% seen once, with roughly 0.32% in the top ten. Sequencing used CD8+ T cells from PBMCs. The receptors were sampled from a human donor in good health. Both conserved end residues are part of each CDR3. D genes are given only for firm matches. Size values are once, few and many counts, or a class for expanded clones, and some rows have none.

>TRBJ1-6|TRBV9|.|TRBD1
TGTGCCAGCAGCGATCACCTCGGGACAGAGAATTCACCCCTCCACTTT
CASSDHLGTENSPLHF
>TRBJ2-2|TRBV4-1|.|.
TGCGCCAGCAGCCAAGATATCGGGGAATTGAGGCTGTTTTTT
CASSQDIGELRLFF
>TRBJ1-2|TRBV11-2|few|.
TGTGCCAGCAGCTTAGGGCAGGCAAATGGCTACACCTTC
CASSLGQANGYTF
>TRBJ1-1|TRBV19|.|.
TGTGCCAGTAGTATTCTGGGCGCGGACACTGAAGCTTTCTTT
CASSILGADTEAFF
>TRBJ2-1|TRBV15|.|TRBD2
TGTGCCCCGTCGGGGGGTGGCGAGCAGTTCTTC
CAPSGGGEQFF
>TRBJ1-1|TRBV6-5|.|.
TGTGCCAGCAGTTATAGGGTAGGTGCTGAAGCTTTCTTT
CASSYRVGAEAFF
>TRBJ2-5|TRBV2|.|TRBD2
TGTGCCAGTAGCCGGGGTAGCGGGATCCAAGAGACCCAGTACTTC
CASSRGSGIQETQYF
>TRBJ2-5|TRBV13|.|.
TGTGCCAGCAGCTCCCGTACAGAGAAAGGGGAGACCCAGTACTTC
CASSSRTEKGETQYF
>TRBJ2-7|TRBV29-1|.|.
TGCAGCGTTGAAGTAGGGAGAGATTCCCCTAGCTACGAGCAGTACTTC
CSVEVGRDSPSYEQYF
>TRBJ2-7|TRBV30|.|.
TGTGCCTGGAGTGTACTAGGGAGCCCCTACGAGCAGTACTTC
CAWSVLGSPYEQYF